The entry below gives a single T cell receptor beta chain sequence along with its context. Its antigen is still unknown. The input lacks base qualities; no much larger clone sits a single base away. A second Seattle source provided samples from volunteer blood donors who had recovered from COVID-19. Collaborating institutions collected whole blood in K2EDTA tubes following their own protocols. For TCRbeta analysis, collaborator samples were shipped as frozen whole blood, as isolated PBMCs, or as DNA extracted from either sample type. These data originate in a study of blood T cell repertoires in COVID-19 (dated by TCRdb to 2020 to 2021). Regarding the study in general: The collaborator samples originated in the United States, Italy and Spain and spanned the acute and convalescent phases of COVID-19. The repertoires were released in a freely available public database intended as a resource for research on the immune response to SARS-CoV-2. A de-identified subject ID, COVID-19 status, age in years and sex were almost always included in the sample metadata. The dataset comprised deeply sampled blood TCRbeta repertoires from subjects exposed to, actively infected with, or recovered from COVID-19. Where HLA class I and class II types were available, the types were taken from metadata supplied by the sample provider, not from assay-based typing. The prospective study material was composed of cDNA or gDNA derived from T cells, B-cell-depleted T cells, or PBMCs. The samples were drawn from two sources: the first 160 participants of the ongoing ImmuneRACE study, and 1,000 to 1,500 subjects contributed by 6 global collaborators.

The immunoSEQ Assay, a bias-controlled multiplex PCR, was used to amplify TCRbeta CDR3 regions from genomic DNA. For the original study's pipeline: The number of nucleated cells in each sample was estimated by amplification of reference gene primers within the assay. To quantify the absolute abundance of each unique TCRbeta CDR3 rearrangement, sequence reads were collapsed and filtered. For each sample, productive Simpson clonality was calculated as the square root of Simpson's diversity index across productive rearrangements. Here the immuneACCESS table is served through TCRdb, limited to in-frame sequences with V and J called. Missing clones are a known gap in these copies; in checked studies unresolved V genes cover under half, and the rest lacks a known reason. The V and J calls and clone size are taken from that table; D and trimming were inferred from the DNA. The sample includes approximately 260,000 clones, with roughly 87% observed a single time. The top ten hold roughly 4.8% of the sample.

What the work shows at the level of the full study, not this receptor alone: The amount of clinical and demographic metadata varied by source and participant and was provided uncurated.

Including cysteine and phenylalanine, the CDR3 has 12 amino acids. Only CDR3 DNA remains: 36 bases, in frame from the first base. V loses 7 bases of germline sequence and J loses 2 bases, and the interval between the two ends is 5 bases. As encoded in the germline V gene, CDR1 is SNHLY while CDR2 is FYNNEI. The sequence derives from a woman aged 40 to 50 who had recovered from COVID-19. The chain was built from TRBV2 and TRBJ2-2; the D gene remains uncertain. The sequencing sample was made of peripheral blood. At the DNA level, the sequence is TGTGCCAGCACTACTAACACCGGGGAGCTGTTTTTT. Its protein product is CASTTNTGELFF.